These 2 T cell receptor beta chains were sequenced from one sample in a study of CD8 T cells in Susac syndrome. After extraction with the RNeasy kit, about 0.45 to 1 ug of the RNA was reverse transcribed using random hexamers. MiXCR was run by TCRdb on the immunoSEQ multiplex PCR reads, yielding one entry per CDR3 protein. Seen here are fewer than 300,000 distinct CDR3 sequences, around 84% observed once, and the top ten hold over 0.1%. Sequencing used CD8+ T cells from PBMCs. These receptors were collected from a human donor with multiple sclerosis.

The chain employs TRBV9 and TRBJ1-2; 9 positions match TRBD1. With V trimmed by 7 bases and J by 6 bases, 1 base remained unmatched. This CDR3 comprises 11 residues. CDR1 is SGDLS, CDR2 YYNGEE, per germline. CDR3 amino acids: CASRQGDGYTF. The CDR3 DNA follows: TGTGCCAGCCGACAGGGGGATGGCTACACCTTC.

This rearrangement joins TRBV19 to TRBJ2-5, with 8 bases aligning to TRBD1. J lost 3 bases, V lost 5 bases, and 11 bases had no gene match. Germline V lookup: CDR1 LNHDA, CDR2 SQIVND (reference sequence). CDR3 size: 16 residues. The DNA for the CDR3 is TGTGCCAGTAGTTCTGTTACAGGGGGACTCGAAGAGACCCAGTACTTC. This translates into CASSSVTGGLEETQYF. Supplemented by reference TRBV19 and TRBJ2-5, the full variable domain reads DGGITQSPKYLFRKEGQNVTLSCEQNLNHDAMYWYRQDPGQGLRLIYYSQIVNDFQKGDIAEGYSVSREKKESFPLTVTSAQKNPTAFYLCASSSVTGGLEETQYFGPGTRLLVL.